This TCR beta chain was documented in a study of cytomegalovirus exposure and HLA in healthy donors. Study-wide results and limits: In a later analysis, a missense DCLRE1C variant was linked to TCR beta V- and J-gene trimming. Clonal expansion was found to be greater in HLA-associated TCR beta chains than in equally common others in a later analysis.

As regards this clone: Its cognate antigen is unknown.

The primer mix had 60 Vbeta and 13 Jbeta primers. In the original processing: Later work found tens of millions of unique TCR beta chains, with roughly 11 million shared. Generated by immunoSEQ multiplex PCR, the TCRdb table keeps only in-frame clones and is missing some. D and trimming were read from the DNA, whereas the V and J calls and clone size are those reported in that table. Among roughly 140,000 clones listed, 70% to 90% were seen once. These donors counted as nominally healthy when sampled, but unrecorded immune exposures were likely. Trimming removed 1 base from V and 14 bases from J; junction bases left unmatched: 13. CDR3 size: 17 residues. CDR1 is SGHRS and CDR2 is YFSETQ in the germline V gene.

This TCR was recovered from a woman younger than 30 in good health and CMV-seronegative. Sequencing was done on a sample of PBMCs. The gene calls are TRBV5-1 and TRBJ1-6; 12 bases line up with TRBD1. The CDR3: CASSLSATGQGARSLHF. CDR3 coding DNA: TGCGCCAGCAGCTTGTCGGCTACGGGACAGGGGGCGCGGTCCCTCCACTTT.